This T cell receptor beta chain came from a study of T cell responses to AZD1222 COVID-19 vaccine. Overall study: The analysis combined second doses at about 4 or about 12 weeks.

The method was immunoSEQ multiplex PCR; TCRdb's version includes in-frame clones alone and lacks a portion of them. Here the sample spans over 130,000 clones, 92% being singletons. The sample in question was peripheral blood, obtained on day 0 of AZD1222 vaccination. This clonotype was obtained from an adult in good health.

The CDR3 reads CASSEYTADYGYTF. CDR3 nucleotide sequence: TGTGCCAGCTCAGAGTACACGGCTGACTATGGCTACACCTTC. This chain uses TRBV18 with TRBJ1-2; D not certain. This CDR3 comprises 14 residues. Germline values: CDR1 KGHSH, CDR2 LQKENI. V lost 5 bases and J lost 3, with 13 bases in between.